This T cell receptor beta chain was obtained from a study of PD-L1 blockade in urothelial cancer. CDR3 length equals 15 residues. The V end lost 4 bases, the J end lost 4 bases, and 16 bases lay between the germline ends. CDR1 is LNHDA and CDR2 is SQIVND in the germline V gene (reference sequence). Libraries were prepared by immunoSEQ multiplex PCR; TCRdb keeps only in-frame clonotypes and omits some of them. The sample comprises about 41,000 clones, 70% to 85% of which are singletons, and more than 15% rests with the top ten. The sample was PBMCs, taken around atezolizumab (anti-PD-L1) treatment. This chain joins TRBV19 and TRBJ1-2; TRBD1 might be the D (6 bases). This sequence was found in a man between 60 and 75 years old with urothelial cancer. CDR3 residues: CASSTPSEGGYGYTF. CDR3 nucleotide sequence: TGTGCCAGTAGTACCCCCTCCGAAGGGGGCTATGGCTACACCTTC.